The subject of this entry is one T cell receptor (beta chain). The ends lost 2 bases at V and 11 bases at J; junction bases unmatched: 9. CDR1 GTSNPN and CDR2 SVGIG come from the germline V gene (reference sequence). The CDR3 sequence is 13 residues long. Produced via immunoSEQ multiplex PCR; TCRdb's table is partial and in-frame only. The sample contains some 90,000 clones, roughly 90% of which appear only once. This record comes from a study of PD-L1 blockade in urothelial cancer. Regarding time point: pretreatment peripheral blood. The specimen was PBMCs, collected around atezolizumab (anti-PD-L1) treatment. The chain combines TRBV30 with TRBJ1-5; TRBD1 agrees at 7 bases. The TCR originated in a woman older than 75 with urothelial cancer. CDR3 sequence (DNA): TGTGCCTGGAGTAGGGACAGTCTCGCAGCCCAGCATTTT. Translated, it gives CAWSRDSLAAQHF.